This passage covers 25 T cell receptor beta chains from one sample sequenced in a study of cytomegalovirus exposure and HLA in healthy donors. Assay: immunoSEQ multiplex PCR; the TCRdb copy retains only in-frame clones and omits some. The sample contains approximately 270,000 clones, around 86% of which appear only once. Specimen: PBMCs. These receptors came from a woman under 30 in good health and CMV-seronegative.

The rearrangement uses TRBV19 and TRBJ1-1; TRBD1 matches 9 bases. V dropped 6 bases and J dropped 5; count of bases not matched to a gene: 13. CDR1 is LNHDA and CDR2 is SQIVND in the germline V gene (reference sequence). The CDR3 sequence is 16 residues long. The CDR3 here is CASRLDRGRTRTEAFF. In nucleotides, the CDR3 is TGTGCCAGTAGGTTGGACAGGGGTAGGACGAGAACTGAAGCTTTCTTT.

This chain uses TRBV7-2 with TRBJ1-3; D gene uncertain. Germline CDR1 and CDR2: SGHTA and FQGNSA. V lost 1 base and J 5 bases, leaving 9 bases between the germline ends. The CDR3 consists of 14 residues. Here the CDR3 reads CASSLEAGRNTIYF. The CDR3 nucleotides are TGTGCCAGCAGCTTAGAGGCAGGAAGAAACACCATATATTTT.

V gene TRBV5-4 combines with J gene TRBJ2-1, with D maybe TRBD2 (7 bases). The CDR3 runs 16 residues. The V end was cut by 0 bases, the J end by 7 bases, with 17 bases between. The germline CDR1 and CDR2 sequences are SGHNT and YYREEE (reference sequence). The DNA for the CDR3 is TGTGCCAGCAGCTTGGGGTTCGGCGGGGGCGAGAATGAGCAGTTCTTC. Translated: CASSLGFGGGENEQFF.

This chain connects TRBV5-1 to TRBJ2-7; D possibly corresponds to TRBD1 (6 bases). V was cut by 4 bases and J by 0 bases, with 11 bases left in between. The CDR3 loop spans 14 amino acids. CDR1 and CDR2 from the germline V gene are SGHRS and YFSETQ. The CDR3 loop is CASSADSLSYEQYF. In nucleotides, the CDR3 is TGCGCCAGCAGCGCGGACAGCCTCTCCTACGAGCAGTACTTC.

CDR3 amino acids: CASSLAAGTGGVSEKLFF. The CDR3, as DNA: TGTGCCAGCAGCTTAGCAGCCGGTACGGGGGGCGTATCTGAAAAACTGTTTTTT. The genes are TRBV7-2 and TRBJ1-4; weak D call: TRBD1 (6 bases). This CDR3 spans 18 amino acids. V lost 0 bases, J lost 7 bases, and 21 bases lay in between. Germline V lookup: CDR1 SGHTA, CDR2 FQGNSA. Drawing the rest from reference TRBV7-2 and TRBJ1-4, the complete variable domain is GAGVSQSPSNKVTEKGKDVELRCDPISGHTALYWYRQSLGQGLEFLIYFQGNSAPDKSGLPSDRFSAERTGGSVSTLTIQRTQQEDSAVYLCASSLAAGTGGVSEKLFFGSGTQLSVL.

The chain carries TRBV5-6 and TRBJ2-7; 11 bases are a match to TRBD1. Trimming removed 3 bases from V and 4 bases from J; junction bases left unmatched: 6. The CDR3 is 15 residues long. In germline, CDR1 is SGHDT, CDR2 YYEEEE. In DNA, the CDR3 is TGTGCCAGCAGCTCCGGGACAGGGGGTGGATACGAGCAGTACTTC. Its translation: CASSSGTGGGYEQYF.

The table lists this clone with a count of one. The gene calls are TRBV30 and TRBJ1-1, with 10 bases lining up with TRBD1. Per the germline V gene, CDR1 is GTSNPN and CDR2 is SVGIG (reference sequence). The CDR3 runs 15 residues. The junction had 7 bases not matched to a gene; V was cut back by 3 bases and J by 3 bases. CDR3 loop: CAWSFSDRGYTEAFF. CDR3 sequence (DNA): TGTGCCTGGAGCTTTTCGGACAGGGGGTACACTGAAGCTTTCTTT.

J is TRBJ2-2 and V is TRBV2; D possibly corresponds to TRBD2 (5 bases). The CDR3 sequence is 14 residues long. Germline-derived CDR1 and CDR2 are SNHLY and FYNNEI. V was shortened by 4 bases and J by 7 bases, with 13 bases between the two germline ends. As DNA, the CDR3 is TGTGCCAGCAGTGCCGACTTGGCGGGCGGGGAGCTGTTTTTT. This codes for CASSADLAGGELFF.

The genes are TRBV11-2 and TRBJ1-2; no reliable D call. Per germline, CDR1 SGHAT and CDR2 FQNNGV. Deletions cut 3 bases from V and 4 bases from J, with 12 bases between. The CDR3 consists of 14 residues. The CDR3 DNA sequence: TGTGCCAGCAGCTTCGCCGGAGTGATCTATGGCTACACCTTC. It translates to CASSFAGVIYGYTF.

The rearrangement uses TRBV5-1 and TRBJ2-5, with 10 bases fitting TRBD2. The CDR3 loop spans 17 amino acids. V shed 4 bases, J shed 5 bases, and the junction held 14 bases outside the gene matches. In germline, CDR1 is SGHRS, CDR2 YFSETQ. CDR3 sequence reads: CASSLTLAGARGETQYF. Here the CDR3 DNA reads TGCGCCAGCAGCCTAACCCTAGCGGGGGCTCGGGGTGAGACCCAGTACTTC.

The chain links TRBV6-5 to TRBJ2-1, with TRBD2 identical over 7 bases. This CDR3 contains 14 residues. Per the germline V gene, CDR1 is MNHEY and CDR2 is SVGAGI. Trimming cost V 0 bases and J 8 bases; bases outside gene matches: 4. This CDR3 reads CASSYSVLAHEQFF. CDR3 sequence (DNA): TGTGCCAGCAGTTACTCGGTACTAGCGCATGAGCAGTTCTTC.

This chain links TRBV6-5 with TRBJ1-2; 8 nucleotides line up with TRBD1. The CDR3 has 13 residues. Germline CDR1 MNHEY, CDR2 SVGAGI. The V segment lost 6 bases and the J segment 7 bases; nucleotides outside the gene matches: 7. The CDR3 sequence: CASSQQGVGGYTF. CDR3 sequence (DNA): TGTGCCAGCAGCCAACAGGGGGTAGGTGGCTACACCTTC.

This clone appeared once. The chain recombines TRBV2 with TRBJ2-5, with a weak D call TRBD1 (6 bases). The ends were cut back, 5 bases at V and 7 bases at J, with 17 bases in the middle. Germline V gene sequence: CDR1 SNHLY, CDR2 FYNNEI. The CDR3 is made up of 14 amino acids. CDR3 nucleotides: TGTGCCAGCAGTACTCTAGGACAGTACGGGACCCAGTACTTC. As protein: CASSTLGQYGTQYF.

The chain is built from TRBV2 and TRBJ1-1; D not resolved. The CDR3 is 12 residues long. The germline V and J ends were trimmed by 4 bases and 4 bases, with 7 bases remaining between them. Germline V gene sequence: CDR1 SNHLY, CDR2 FYNNEI. The CDR3 protein is CASSGHFTEAFF. The DNA of the CDR3 is TGTGCCAGCAGTGGACATTTCACTGAAGCTTTCTTT.

The chain couples TRBV11-2 to TRBJ2-7; TRBD1 matches 9 bases. After removal of 5 bases from V and 2 bases from J, the junction contained 13 bases not matched to a gene. Germline V CDR1 and CDR2: SGHAT, FQNNGV. The CDR3 has 17 amino acids. In DNA form, the CDR3 reads TGTGCCAGCAGCCACTATCGGCGGACAGGGGAAACCTACGAGCAGTACTTC. It encodes CASSHYRRTGETYEQYF.

This sequence joins TRBV2 and TRBJ2-5; TRBD1 aligns across 9 bases. This CDR3 is built from 18 residues. The V gene's germline CDR1 is SNHLY and CDR2 FYNNEI. V dropped 5 bases and J dropped 5; count of bases not matched to a gene: 18. This CDR3 reads CASSPLTRATGGVETQYF. The CDR3 DNA follows: TGTGCCAGCAGTCCCCTCACCAGGGCAACAGGGGGCGTGGAGACCCAGTACTTC.

The gene calls are TRBV28 and TRBJ2-2, with TRBD1 matching 8 bases. CDR3 length: 15 amino acids. The germline V gene encodes CDR1 MDHEN and CDR2 SYDVKM. Trimming removed 3 bases from V and 1 base from J; junction bases left unmatched: 1. As DNA, the CDR3 is TGTGCCAGCAGTTTGGGGACAGGGAACACCGGGGAGCTGTTTTTT. Its translation is CASSLGTGNTGELFF.

This clone occurred once. This rearrangement joins TRBV19 to TRBJ2-3; 9 bases line up with TRBD2. V lost 6 bases, J lost 4 bases, and 11 bases stayed unmatched. Germline CDR1 LNHDA, CDR2 SQIVND (reference sequence). This CDR3 has 16 amino acids. The CDR3 sequence: CASRVNSGRSPDTQYF. In DNA, the CDR3 is TGTGCCAGTAGAGTGAATAGCGGGAGATCCCCAGATACGCAGTATTTT.

This chain uses TRBV6-5 with TRBJ1-4; the D is unclear. The CDR3 spans 15 residues. The V and J ends lost 6 bases and 5 bases respectively, with 16 bases between them. The germline gives CDR1 MNHEY, CDR2 SVGAGI. The CDR3 coding sequence is TGTGCCAGCAGCCGCCAGAACTCGGGGAATGAAAAACTGTTTTTT. Protein: CASSRQNSGNEKLFF.

The V call is TRBV9, the J call TRBJ2-3; the match to TRBD2 covers 10 bases. Germline V gene sequence: CDR1 SGDLS, CDR2 YYNGEE. The length of the CDR3 is 15 residues. J lost 9 bases, V lost 0 bases, and 7 bases had no gene match. The DNA of the CDR3 is TGTGCCAGCAGCGTAGGAGCGGGGGGGCCGGGAACGCAGTATTTT. Its translation is CASSVGAGGPGTQYF.

This chain connects TRBV2 to TRBJ2-2; TRBD1 aligns across 9 bases. Germline values: CDR1 SNHLY, CDR2 FYNNEI. This CDR3 contains 18 residues. The ends lost 0 bases at V and 6 bases at J; junction bases unmatched: 11. This chain's CDR3 is CASSEAGTGKLNSGELFF. The CDR3 coding sequence is TGTGCCAGCAGTGAAGCGGGGACAGGGAAATTAAATTCCGGGGAGCTGTTTTTT.

CDR3 residues: CASSVTGNYGYTF. The CDR3, as DNA: TGTGCCAGCAGTGTGACGGGGAACTATGGCTACACCTTC. The genes are TRBV6-6 and TRBJ1-2; D ambiguous. CDR1 is MNHNY, CDR2 SVGAGI, per germline (reference sequence). Trimming shortened V by 5 bases and J by 2 bases, and 9 bases separated the two germline ends. The CDR3 spans 13 residues.

The gene calls are TRBV2 and TRBJ2-6; D may be TRBD1 (6 bases). V lost 4 bases and J 2 bases, leaving 9 bases between the germline ends. The length of the CDR3 is 15 residues. CDR1 is SNHLY, CDR2 FYNNEI, per germline. The CDR3 bases are TGTGCCAGCAGTGTCCAGGGGACTGGGGCCAACGTCCTGACTTTC. It yields the protein CASSVQGTGANVLTF. Variable domain in full (rest from reference TRBV2 and TRBJ2-6): EPEVTQTPSHQVTQMGQEVILRCVPISNHLYFYWYRQILGQKVEFLVSFYNNEISEKSEIFDDQFSVERPDGSNFTLKIRSTKLEDSAMYFCASSVQGTGANVLTFGAGSRLTVL.

The chain carries TRBV5-1 and TRBJ2-3; 13 bases fit TRBD2. The CDR3 runs to 18 residues. Germline loops: CDR1 SGHRS, CDR2 YFSETQ. Unmatched junction bases numbered 12, after V lost 6 bases and J lost 2 bases. This CDR3 is CASNKGLAGAKHTDTQYF. Here the CDR3 DNA reads TGCGCCAGCAACAAAGGACTAGCGGGAGCTAAACACACAGATACGCAGTATTTT. Supplemented by reference TRBV5-1 and TRBJ2-3, the full variable domain reads KAGVTQTPRYLIKTRGQQVTLSCSPISGHRSVSWYQQTPGQGLQFLFEYFSETQRNKGNFPGRFSGRQFSNSRSEMNVSTLELGDSALYLCASNKGLAGAKHTDTQYFGPGTRLTVL.

This clone was found a few times. The genes are TRBV10-2 and TRBJ1-3, with 8 bases matching TRBD1. With V trimmed by 2 bases and J by 1 base, 4 bases remained unmatched. Germline values: CDR1 WSHSY, CDR2 SAAADI. The CDR3 length is 16 residues. Written as DNA, the CDR3 is TGCGCCAGCAGTGAGCCAGGGGGCAAATCTGGAAACACCATATATTTT. Translated, it gives CASSEPGGKSGNTIYF.